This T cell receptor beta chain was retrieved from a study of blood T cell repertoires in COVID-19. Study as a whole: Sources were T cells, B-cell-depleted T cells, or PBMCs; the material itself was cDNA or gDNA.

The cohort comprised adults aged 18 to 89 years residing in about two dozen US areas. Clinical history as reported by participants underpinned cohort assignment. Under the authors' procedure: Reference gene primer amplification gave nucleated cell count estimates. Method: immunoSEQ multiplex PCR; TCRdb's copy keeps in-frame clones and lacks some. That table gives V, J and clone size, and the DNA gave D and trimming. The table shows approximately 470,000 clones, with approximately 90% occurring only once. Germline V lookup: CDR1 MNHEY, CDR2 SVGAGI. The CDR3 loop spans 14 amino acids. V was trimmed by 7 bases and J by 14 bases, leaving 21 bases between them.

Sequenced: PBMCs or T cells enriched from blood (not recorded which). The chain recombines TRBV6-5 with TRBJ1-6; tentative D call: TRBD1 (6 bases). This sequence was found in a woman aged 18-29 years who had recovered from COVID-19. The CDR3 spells CASIRLGARGSLHF. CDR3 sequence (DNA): TGTGCCAGCATCCGATTGGGGGCTAGGGGATCCCTCCACTTT.